A single sample gave rise to the 22 T cell receptor beta chains below, sequenced in a study of blood T cell repertoires in COVID-19. Produced via immunoSEQ multiplex PCR; TCRdb's table is partial and in-frame only. Of around 230,000 clones in the sample, approximately 90% were seen once. Sequencing was done on a sample of PBMCs or T cells enriched from blood (not recorded which). Receptors were obtained from a woman aged 40 to 55 with acute COVID-19.

The sample holds many counts of this clone. CDR3 amino acids: CASSEAQGNQPQHF. In DNA, the CDR3 is TGTGCCAGCAGTGAAGCACAGGGAAATCAGCCCCAGCATTTT. The genes are TRBV2 and TRBJ1-5; the D gene is possibly TRBD1 (6 bases). CDR1 is SNHLY, CDR2 FYNNEI, per germline. This CDR3 has 14 amino acids. The V end lost 0 bases, the J end lost 4 bases, and 7 bases lay between the germline ends.

This clone is a singleton in its sample. This chain connects TRBV7-8 to TRBJ1-1; 8 bases align to TRBD1. The trim removed 5 bases at V and 4 bases at J, leaving 12 bases unmatched. Germline CDR1 is SGHVS and CDR2 is FQNEAQ. CDR3 length equals 16 residues. The CDR3 sequence is CASSPGAGGVGTEAFF. CDR3 in DNA: TGTGCCAGCAGCCCGGGGGCAGGGGGCGTTGGCACTGAAGCTTTCTTT.

Comments on this clone: The sample contains more than one DNA sequence encoding this CDR3. V gene TRBV11-2 combines with J gene TRBJ1-4, with 7 bases fitting TRBD1. The germline gives CDR1 SGHAT, CDR2 FQNNGV. V was clipped by 1 base and J by 0 bases; unmatched bases: 5. This CDR3 is built from 17 residues. The CDR3 protein is CASSLGTGRPTNEKLFF. CDR3 nucleotides: TGTGCCAGCAGCTTAGGGACAGGCCGCCCAACTAATGAAAAACTGTTTTTT.

The chain recombines TRBV18 with TRBJ2-7; tentative D call: TRBD1 (6 bases). The CDR3 extends over 15 amino acids. CDR1 KGHSH and CDR2 LQKENI come from the germline V gene. V lost 1 base and J lost 5, with 15 bases in between. In nucleotides, the CDR3 is TGTGCCAGCTCACCACGGACCGGGACAAACAACGAGCAGTACTTC. Translating gives CASSPRTGTNNEQYF.

The chain uses TRBV11-2 and TRBJ2-2, with 9 bases that match TRBD2. The CDR3 is 15 residues long. V dropped 7 bases and J dropped 4; count of bases not matched to a gene: 7. In germline, CDR1 is SGHAT, CDR2 FQNNGV. The CDR3 sequence: CASTRRGGGTGELFF. CDR3 DNA sequence: TGTGCCAGCACCCGGCGGGGGGGTGGCACCGGGGAGCTGTTTTTT.

The gene calls are TRBV11-3 and TRBJ2-1, with TRBD1 matching over 7 bases. After removal of 3 bases from V and 6 bases from J, the junction contained 5 bases not matched to a gene. Germline CDR1 is SGHNT and CDR2 is YENEEA. CDR3 size: 14 residues. DNA for the CDR3: TGTGCCAGCAGCTTGGGGACAGTTTTCAATGAGCAGTTCTTC. It encodes CASSLGTVFNEQFF. The full variable domain, completed using reference TRBV11-3 and TRBJ2-1, is EAGVVQSPRYKIIEKKQPVAFWCNPISGHNTLYWYLQNLGQGPELLIRYENEEAVDDSQLPKDRFSAERLKGVDSTLKIQPAELGDSAVYLCASSLGTVFNEQFFGPGTRLTVL.

This clone has only a few counts. V usage is TRBV30 and J usage is TRBJ1-5; D is possibly TRBD1 (5 bases). The CDR3 length is 13 residues. Trimming stripped 3 bases from V and 5 bases from J, with 11 bases between. CDR1 is GTSNPN and CDR2 is SVGIG in the germline V gene (reference sequence). The CDR3 sequence: CAWSREGDQPQHF. The CDR3 bases are TGTGCCTGGAGCAGGGAAGGGGATCAGCCCCAGCATTTT.

The CDR3 protein is CASSAPGVAGGAVKNIQYF. CDR3 sequence (DNA): TGTGCCAGCAGTGCTCCTGGGGTAGCGGGAGGGGCGGTCAAAAACATTCAGTACTTC. The chain employs TRBV2 and TRBJ2-4; 11 nucleotides match TRBD2. CDR3 length equals 19 residues. The germline CDR1 and CDR2 sequences are SNHLY and FYNNEI. Trimming removed 4 bases from V and 3 bases from J; junction bases left unmatched: 14.

The genes are TRBV27 and TRBJ1-1; 7 nucleotides agree with TRBD1. The V gene's germline CDR1 is MNHEY and CDR2 SMNVEV (reference sequence). V shed 8 bases, J shed 0 bases, and the junction held 3 bases outside the gene matches. The CDR3 is made up of 13 amino acids. Here the CDR3 reads CASRDSVNTEAFF. Here the CDR3 DNA reads TGTGCCAGCCGGGACAGCGTGAACACTGAAGCTTTCTTT.

The J gene is TRBJ2-2, the V gene TRBV4-3, with 11 bases fitting TRBD2. CDR3 size: 17 residues. Germline values: CDR1 LGHNA, CDR2 YSLEER. J lost 6 bases, V lost 4 bases, and 10 bases had no gene match. The CDR3 spells CASSPKPSGGLPGELFF. CDR3 DNA sequence: TGCGCCAGCAGCCCCAAACCTAGCGGGGGGCTCCCCGGGGAGCTGTTTTTT.

The gene calls are TRBV7-9 and TRBJ1-5; unclear D gene. Germline-derived CDR1 and CDR2 are SEHNR and FQNEAQ (reference sequence). The CDR3 has 14 amino acids. Trimming took off 4 bases at V and 6 bases at J, with 13 bases between the two ends. CDR3 protein: CASSSGDGIQPQHF. Written as DNA, the CDR3 is TGTGCCAGCAGCTCCGGAGATGGAATTCAGCCCCAGCATTTT.

V usage is TRBV5-4 and J usage is TRBJ2-2, with 8 bases aligning to TRBD1. The trim removed 4 bases at V and 6 bases at J, leaving 8 bases unmatched. Germline CDR1 and CDR2: SGHNT and YYREEE (reference sequence). CDR3 length: 15 residues. The CDR3 DNA is TGTGCCAGCAGCGGGACGGACAGGGCAGCCGGGGAGCTGTTTTTT. This sequence encodes CASSGTDRAAGELFF.

The gene calls are TRBV11-3 and TRBJ1-1, with D unresolved. The germline V and J ends were trimmed by 4 bases and 4 bases, with 13 bases remaining between them. The germline CDR1 and CDR2 sequences are SGHNT and YENEEA. This CDR3 contains 14 residues. CDR3 amino acids: CASSSPHRGTEAFF. CDR3 bases: TGTGCCAGCAGCTCCCCACATCGGGGCACTGAAGCTTTCTTT.

CDR3 bases: TGTGCCAGTAGTAGGACTAGCGGGAGTGTAGGGGGAGAGACCCAGTACTTC. Translating gives CASSRTSGSVGGETQYF. The chain recombines TRBV19 with TRBJ2-5; 13 nucleotides agree with TRBD2. V trimming: 4 bases; J trimming: 4 bases; junction bases outside the gene matches: 9. This CDR3 spans 17 amino acids. From germline, CDR1 is LNHDA and CDR2 SQIVND (reference sequence).

The rearrangement joins TRBV29-1 to TRBJ1-2; no clear D. The CDR3 loop spans 11 amino acids. V was clipped by 1 base and J by 8 bases, with 8 bases between them. The germline CDR1 and CDR2 sequences are SQVTM and ANQGSEA. The CDR3 loop reads CSVEGAKGYTF. In DNA, the CDR3 is TGCAGCGTTGAAGGGGCGAAAGGCTACACCTTC.

The rearrangement uses TRBV3-1 (or the pseudogene TRBV3-2) and TRBJ1-2; maybe TRBD1 (6 bases). The CDR3 spans 17 residues. The V end lost 1 base, the J end lost 7 bases, and 22 bases lay between the germline ends. CDR1 and CDR2 from the germline V gene are LGHDT and YNNKEL (reference sequence). The CDR3 loop is CASSQVGLGGAICGYTF. In nucleotides, the CDR3 is TGTGCCAGCAGCCAAGTTGGGCTTGGGGGGGCGATTTGTGGCTACACCTTC.

The chain uses TRBV9 and TRBJ2-1, with 7 bases that match TRBD2. V lost 0 bases and J lost 8; bases outside the gene matches: 5. The germline CDR1 and CDR2 sequences are SGDLS and YYNGEE. This CDR3 is built from 14 residues. The CDR3 nucleotides read TGTGCCAGCAGCGTAGTCGCGGGGGTGGATGAGCAGTTCTTC. It is translated as CASSVVAGVDEQFF.

The chain links TRBV10-2 to TRBJ2-2; 9 bases match TRBD2. V trimming: 6 bases; J trimming: 1 base; junction bases outside the gene matches: 3. Per germline, CDR1 WSHSY and CDR2 SAAADI. The CDR3 totals 15 residues. The CDR3 sequence is CASRMTSGNTGELFF. The DNA of the CDR3 is TGCGCCAGCAGGATGACTAGCGGGAACACCGGGGAGCTGTTTTTT.

This chain links TRBV7-9 with TRBJ2-7; TRBD1 agrees at 10 bases. CDR1 and CDR2 from the germline V gene are SEHNR and FQNEAQ (reference sequence). This CDR3 comprises 15 residues. V gave up 5 bases and J gave up 3 bases; unmatched junction bases: 7. This CDR3 is CASSPSRTGGYEQYF. CDR3 DNA sequence: TGTGCCAGCAGCCCTTCACGGACAGGGGGCTACGAGCAGTACTTC.

This sequence joins TRBV19 and TRBJ2-7, with 9 bases lining up with TRBD2. CDR1 is LNHDA and CDR2 is SQIVND in the germline V gene (reference sequence). This CDR3 is 14 amino acids long. J lost 5 bases, V lost 4 bases, and 6 bases had no gene match. The CDR3 DNA reads as TGTGCCAGTAGTACGGCGGGAGGGCCTCACGAGCAGTACGTC. Its protein is CASSTAGGPHEQYV.

V and J are TRBV28 and TRBJ1-1; 10 bases are shared with TRBD1. J gave up 5 bases and V 6 bases, and 6 bases lay outside the gene matches. The CDR3 extends over 14 amino acids. Germline loops: CDR1 MDHEN, CDR2 SYDVKM. The CDR3 is CASSSGTGVTEAFF. The CDR3 bases are TGTGCCAGCAGCTCTGGGACAGGGGTAACTGAAGCTTTCTTT. The full variable domain, with the rest looked up from reference TRBV28 and TRBJ1-1, is DVKVTQSSRYLVKRTGEKVFLECVQDMDHENMFWYRQDPGLGLRLIYFSYDVKMKEKGDIPEGYSVSREKKERFSLILESASTNQTSMYLCASSSGTGVTEAFFGQGTRLTVV.

V gene TRBV29-1 combines with J gene TRBJ2-2; the match to TRBD1 covers 8 bases. Losses at the gene ends were 6 bases for V and 3 bases for J; bases not matched to a gene: 9. CDR1 SQVTM and CDR2 ANQGSEA come from the germline V gene. The CDR3 covers 15 residues. CDR3 sequence (DNA): TGCAGCGTGGGGGTCGGACAGGGCTACACCGGGGAGCTGTTTTTT. Translation: CSVGVGQGYTGELFF.